This TCR beta chain stems from a study of beta chain features in type 1 diabetes. The CDR3 runs 14 residues. Germline V lookup: CDR1 MNHEY, CDR2 SMNVEV (reference sequence). Trimming took off 6 bases at V and 6 bases at J, with 15 bases between the two ends. TCRB transcripts that were expressed got sequenced, as all of the isolated RNA had been reverse transcribed. Produced via immunoSEQ multiplex PCR; TCRdb's table is partial and in-frame only. There are some 410,000 clones in the sample; over 11% occur only once, and roughly 0.035% lies in the top ten. Study findings and constraints: Among all four CD4+ subsets, Type 1 diabetes patients had TCRB CDR3s that were moderately but significantly shorter. No resolution was reached here on whether HLA type influences TCRB rearrangement.

There are a few counts of this clone. Its antigen is currently unknown. This sequence joins TRBV27 and TRBJ2-1, with D perhaps TRBD1 (6 bases). Material: naive CD4+ T cells from blood. This clonotype originated in a man between 25 and 39 years old in good health. CDR3 in DNA: TGTGCCAGCAGAAAAGAAGGGGGATCCAATGAGCAGTTCTTC. The encoded protein is CASRKEGGSNEQFF.